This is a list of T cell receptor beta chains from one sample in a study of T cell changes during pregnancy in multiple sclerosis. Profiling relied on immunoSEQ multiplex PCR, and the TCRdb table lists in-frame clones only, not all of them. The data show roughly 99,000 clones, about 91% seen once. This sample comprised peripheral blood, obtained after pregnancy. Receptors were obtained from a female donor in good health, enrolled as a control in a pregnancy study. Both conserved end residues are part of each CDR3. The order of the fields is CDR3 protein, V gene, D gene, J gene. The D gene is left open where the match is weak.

cdr3_aa: CAWHPKDTRSEKLFF
v_call: TRBV30
d_call: -
j_call: TRBJ1-4

cdr3_aa: CSGGSGAAYGYTF
v_call: TRBV29-1
d_call: -
j_call: TRBJ1-2

cdr3_aa: CASRDSGRLREQETQYF
v_call: TRBV2
d_call: TRBD2
j_call: TRBJ2-5

cdr3_aa: CASSPGGPGGNTEAFF
v_call: TRBV10-1
d_call: -
j_call: TRBJ1-1

cdr3_aa: CASSLVEVETQYF
v_call: TRBV7-2
d_call: -
j_call: TRBJ2-5

cdr3_aa: CASNWAGRGPSPLHF
v_call: TRBV27
d_call: -
j_call: TRBJ1-6

cdr3_aa: CATSRDRGDAEAFF
v_call: TRBV15
d_call: -
j_call: TRBJ1-1

cdr3_aa: CASSPLRDMEVYGYTF
v_call: TRBV18
d_call: -
j_call: TRBJ1-2

cdr3_aa: CASSVVGGAGIQYF
v_call: TRBV9
d_call: -
j_call: TRBJ2-4

cdr3_aa: CASSDRGGVGGYTF
v_call: TRBV28
d_call: TRBD1
j_call: TRBJ1-2

cdr3_aa: CASLRGSSYGYTF
v_call: TRBV19
d_call: -
j_call: TRBJ1-2

cdr3_aa: CASGRDRGSYEQYF
v_call: TRBV6-1
d_call: TRBD2
j_call: TRBJ2-7

cdr3_aa: CASSYSRENEQFF
v_call: TRBV6-5
d_call: -
j_call: TRBJ2-1

cdr3_aa: CASRATGGSEAFF
v_call: TRBV6-1
d_call: TRBD1
j_call: TRBJ1-1

cdr3_aa: CASSYGGGETQYF
v_call: TRBV6-6
d_call: -
j_call: TRBJ2-5

cdr3_aa: CASSPDRAQPQHF
v_call: TRBV18
d_call: TRBD1
j_call: TRBJ1-5

cdr3_aa: CASSPGQEHGYTF
v_call: TRBV27
d_call: TRBD1
j_call: TRBJ1-2

cdr3_aa: CASSPRTGNEKLFF
v_call: TRBV6-6
d_call: TRBD1
j_call: TRBJ1-4

cdr3_aa: CASSMIRLVSYNEQFF
v_call: TRBV19
d_call: -
j_call: TRBJ2-1

cdr3_aa: CAWSVSPEAFF
v_call: TRBV30
d_call: -
j_call: TRBJ1-1

cdr3_aa: CASSEGASEAFF
v_call: TRBV10-1
d_call: -
j_call: TRBJ1-1

cdr3_aa: CATSRDLPGGDQPQHF
v_call: TRBV15
d_call: TRBD1
j_call: TRBJ1-5

cdr3_aa: CASSIDYRGTEAFF
v_call: TRBV19
d_call: TRBD1
j_call: TRBJ1-1

cdr3_aa: CASSLRTFSYEQYF
v_call: TRBV28
d_call: -
j_call: TRBJ2-7

cdr3_aa: CASSERSRVIDTQYF
v_call: TRBV6-1
d_call: -
j_call: TRBJ2-3

cdr3_aa: CASSYLAGGPGEQYF
v_call: TRBV6-5
d_call: TRBD2
j_call: TRBJ2-7

cdr3_aa: CASSKGQGGFETQYF
v_call: TRBV9
d_call: TRBD1
j_call: TRBJ2-5

cdr3_aa: CASSLVTGQGAANTGELFF
v_call: TRBV11-3
d_call: TRBD1
j_call: TRBJ2-2